The sequence of this T cell receptor beta chain was determined in a study of identical twins' blood T cells. In this sample, this clonotype turned up once. Each TCR cDNA library carried sample-specific barcodes on both ends. TCRdb re-analysed the 5' RACE reads in MiXCR, keeping a single row per CDR3 protein. The profile covers 300,000 to 400,000 distinct CDR3 sequences, with about 28% appearing a single time and about 6.1% taken by the ten largest. V lost 2 bases and J 12 bases, leaving 13 bases between the germline ends. The length of the CDR3 is 13 residues. From germline, CDR1 is LGHDT and CDR2 YNNKEL (reference sequence).

What was sequenced was PBMCs. This chain uses TRBV3-1 with TRBJ1-4; unclear D gene. The TCR comes from a woman aged 18 to 55 in good health. This chain's CDR3 is CASSQTAEGQLFF. As DNA, the CDR3 is TGTGCCAGCAGCCAAACCGCGGAAGGTCAACTGTTTTTT.